The 24 T cell receptor beta chains given below trace back to one sample, sequenced in a study of blood T cell repertoires in COVID-19. Clones were read by immunoSEQ multiplex PCR, and TCRdb kept only the in-frame ones, dropping some. The sample holds approximately 270,000 clones; around 93% are singletons and the top ten take about 3%. Sequencing input: PBMCs or T cells enriched from blood (not recorded which). The source is a man aged 35 to 55 who had been exposed to COVID-19.

This clone appeared a single time. The chain uses TRBV4-1 and TRBJ1-5; no reliable D call. The length of the CDR3 is 15 residues. CDR1 is MGHRA, CDR2 YSYEKL, per germline. Trimming cost V 0 bases and J 4 bases, with 10 bases left between them. CDR3 sequence: CASSQDGQQNQPQHF. The CDR3, as DNA: TGCGCCAGCAGCCAAGATGGGCAGCAAAATCAGCCCCAGCATTTT.

V usage is TRBV30 and J usage is TRBJ2-1; 13 nucleotides line up with TRBD2. The V gene's germline CDR1 is GTSNPN and CDR2 SVGIG (reference sequence). V gave up 4 bases and J gave up 10 bases; unmatched junction bases: 19. CDR3 size: 18 residues. For the CDR3, the DNA is TGTGCCTGGAAAGGGACTAGCGGGATAGGGTCTAGGAGCAGAGAGCAGTTCTTC. Translating it yields CAWKGTSGIGSRSREQFF.

The V call is TRBV4-3, the J call TRBJ1-1, with D hard to call. Looked up from germline, CDR1 is LGHNA and CDR2 is YSLEER. The CDR3 loop spans 13 amino acids. With 5 bases removed from V and 2 bases from J, the gap between germline ends came to 9 bases. In DNA form, the CDR3 reads TGCGCCAGCAGCAATACAGAAAACACTGAAGCTTTCTTT. Translated: CASSNTENTEAFF.

The chain couples TRBV28 to TRBJ1-1; 8 nucleotides match TRBD1. The germline V gene encodes CDR1 MDHEN and CDR2 SYDVKM. The CDR3 runs to 14 residues. The trim removed 8 bases at V and 7 bases at J, leaving 12 bases unmatched. The CDR3 sequence is CASGYQGAQIEAFF. CDR3 in DNA: TGTGCCAGCGGGTACCAGGGGGCACAAATTGAAGCTTTCTTT.

The J gene is TRBJ1-3, the V gene TRBV3-1 (or the pseudogene TRBV3-2); 7 bases agree with TRBD1. Trimming cost V 0 bases and J 1 base; bases outside gene matches: 3. The CDR3 spans 16 residues. In germline, CDR1 is LGHDT, CDR2 YNNKEL (reference sequence). The CDR3 region is CASSQDPGGSGNTIYF. The CDR3 nucleotides read TGTGCCAGCAGCCAAGATCCAGGGGGATCTGGAAACACCATATATTTT.

This chain links TRBV3-1 (or the pseudogene TRBV3-2) with TRBJ2-7; 7 positions match TRBD2. The CDR3 has 15 residues. V lost 1 base, J lost 2 bases, and 5 bases stayed unmatched. Germline V gives CDR1 LGHDT, CDR2 YNNKEL (reference sequence). The CDR3: CASSQGGSGAYEQYF. In DNA form, the CDR3 reads TGTGCCAGCAGCCAAGGGGGCAGCGGGGCCTACGAGCAGTACTTC.

The chain combines TRBV28 with TRBJ1-2; TRBD1 aligns across 7 bases. CDR3 size: 13 residues. The J segment lost 5 bases and the V segment lost 8 bases, leaving 8 bases of the junction unmatched. Germline CDR1 MDHEN, CDR2 SYDVKM. This CDR3 reads CASQRDSSYGYTF. Written as DNA, the CDR3 is TGTGCCAGCCAAAGGGACAGCTCTTATGGCTACACCTTC.

J is TRBJ2-3 and V is TRBV28; tentatively, D is TRBD2 (5 bases). Trimming removed 5 bases from V and 0 bases from J, with 15 bases in between. Germline CDR1 is MDHEN and CDR2 is SYDVKM. This CDR3 comprises 16 residues. CDR3 protein: CASSPRGGPSTDTQYF. Here the CDR3 DNA reads TGTGCCAGCAGTCCCCGCGGAGGCCCTAGCACAGATACGCAGTATTTT. Supplemented by reference TRBV28 and TRBJ2-3, the full variable domain reads DVKVTQSSRYLVKRTGEKVFLECVQDMDHENMFWYRQDPGLGLRLIYFSYDVKMKEKGDIPEGYSVSREKKERFSLILESASTNQTSMYLCASSPRGGPSTDTQYFGPGTRLTVL.

V gene TRBV19 combines with J gene TRBJ1-1, with a possible D match to TRBD1 (6 bases). With 4 bases removed from V and 0 bases from J, the gap between germline ends came to 12 bases. In germline, CDR1 is LNHDA, CDR2 SQIVND (reference sequence). This CDR3 is built from 15 residues. The CDR3 loop reads CASSRAGTLNTEAFF. The CDR3 DNA sequence: TGTGCCAGTAGTAGAGCCGGGACATTGAACACTGAAGCTTTCTTT.

This chain links TRBV4-1 with TRBJ2-5, with 7 bases fitting TRBD1. Germline CDR1 reads MGHRA; CDR2 reads YSYEKL. This CDR3 region has 15 residues. V lost 4 bases to trimming and J lost 5 bases; unmatched junction nucleotides: 10. The CDR3 loop is CASSLTGMISETQYF. The CDR3 DNA sequence: TGCGCCAGCAGCCTGACAGGGATGATCTCGGAGACCCAGTACTTC.

This chain connects TRBV19 to TRBJ2-2, with TRBD2 matching 11 bases. The germline CDR1 and CDR2 sequences are LNHDA and SQIVND (reference sequence). The CDR3 spans 15 residues. Trimming took 6 bases from V and 5 from J; bases not matched to a gene: 5. CDR3 coding DNA: TGTGCCAGTAGGCCGACTAGCGGGACGACCGGGGAGCTGTTTTTT. It codes for CASRPTSGTTGELFF.

This chain links TRBV6-2 or TRBV6-3 with TRBJ2-3; 10 nucleotides align to TRBD2. The CDR3 runs 20 residues. Germline lookup yields CDR1 MNHEY and CDR2 SVGEGT. With 0 bases clipped from V and 2 bases from J, the junction kept 14 bases outside the gene matches. This CDR3 reads CASSYSRGSGRTRTTDTQYF. The CDR3 nucleotides are TGTGCCAGCAGTTACTCGCGCGGTAGCGGGAGGACTCGTACCACAGATACGCAGTATTTT.

This CDR3 is CASSPGVNTEAFF. The CDR3 DNA reads as TGTGCCAGCAGCCCCGGTGTGAACACTGAAGCTTTCTTT. The chain is built from TRBV11-2 and TRBJ1-1; D not certain. The germline CDR1 and CDR2 sequences are SGHAT and FQNNGV. Trimming stripped 5 bases from V and 0 bases from J, with 7 bases between. The CDR3 is made up of 13 amino acids. The variable domain in full, with the rest retrieved from reference TRBV11-2 and TRBJ1-1, is EAGVAQSPRYKIIEKRQSVAFWCNPISGHATLYWYQQILGQGPKLLIQFQNNGVVDDSQLPKDRFSAERLKGVDSTLKIQPAKLEDSAVYLCASSPGVNTEAFFGQGTRLTVV.

This clone was observed once. This chain connects TRBV13 to TRBJ2-5; 8 nucleotides line up with TRBD2. CDR3 length: 13 residues. V lost 5 bases, J lost 5 bases, and 4 bases stayed unmatched. Germline CDR1 is PRHDT and CDR2 is FYEKMQ (reference sequence). CDR3 DNA sequence: TGTGCCAGCAGCCGCGGGGGGCGGGAGACCCAGTACTTC. Translating gives CASSRGGRETQYF.

The rearrangement joins TRBV27 to TRBJ2-7; D is perhaps TRBD2 (5 bases). Trimming pared 3 bases from V and 2 bases from J, leaving 8 bases between. Per germline, CDR1 MNHEY and CDR2 SMNVEV (reference sequence). CDR3 length: 13 residues. In DNA, the CDR3 is TGTGCCAGCAGTTTCGGGATTACCTACGAGCAGTACTTC. Residues: CASSFGITYEQYF.

The J gene is TRBJ2-7, the V gene TRBV5-1; D possibly corresponds to TRBD1 (5 bases). Trimming shortened V by 4 bases and J by 2 bases, and 13 bases separated the two germline ends. There are 14 residues in the CDR3. Germline CDR1 and CDR2: SGHRS and YFSETQ. In nucleotides, the CDR3 is TGCGCCAGCAGCCCCTACGGACAACCCTACGAGCAGTACTTC. Its translation: CASSPYGQPYEQYF. The variable domain in full, with the rest retrieved from reference TRBV5-1 and TRBJ2-7, is KAGVTQTPRYLIKTRGQQVTLSCSPISGHRSVSWYQQTPGQGLQFLFEYFSETQRNKGNFPGRFSGRQFSNSRSEMNVSTLELGDSALYLCASSPYGQPYEQYFGPGTRLTVT.

This chain connects TRBV5-6 to TRBJ1-6; TRBD1 matches 7 bases. CDR3 size: 15 residues. V trimming: 2 bases; J trimming: 5 bases; junction bases outside the gene matches: 4. From germline, CDR1 is SGHDT and CDR2 YYEEEE. The CDR3 DNA reads TGTGCCAGCAGCTTTGGTCAGGGGGATAATTCACCCCTCCACTTT. Encoded protein: CASSFGQGDNSPLHF.

This chain joins TRBV30 and TRBJ1-5; weak D call: TRBD1 (5 bases). The CDR3 is made up of 12 amino acids. Per the germline V gene, CDR1 is GTSNPN and CDR2 is SVGIG (reference sequence). V was shortened by 2 bases and J by 5 bases, with 7 bases between the two germline ends. Written as DNA, the CDR3 is TGTGCCTGGAGTCAGGGTCATCAGCCCCAGCATTTT. It yields the protein CAWSQGHQPQHF.

The rearrangement links TRBV7-2 to TRBJ2-1, with 9 bases identical to TRBD2. Trimming removed 5 bases from V and 10 bases from J; junction bases left unmatched: 12. CDR3 length: 15 residues. Germline V gene data show CDR1 as SGHTA and CDR2 as FQGNSA. CDR3 sequence (DNA): TGTGCCAGCAGCGCGCCCCTAGCGGGAACAGGCGAGCAGTTCTTC. Translated, it gives CASSAPLAGTGEQFF.

V and J are TRBV28 and TRBJ1-5; 9 nucleotides agree with TRBD1. V lost 5 bases and J lost 6; bases outside the gene matches: 11. The CDR3 length is 16 residues. The germline V gene has CDR1 MDHEN and CDR2 SYDVKM. The CDR3 nucleotides read TGTGCCAGCAGTCCATGGACAGGGGCGATCACTCAGCCCCAGCATTTT. Amino acid sequence: CASSPWTGAITQPQHF.

V usage is TRBV11-2 and J usage is TRBJ2-7; TRBD2 matches 7 bases. V trimming: 6 bases; J trimming: 0 bases; junction bases outside the gene matches: 2. CDR3 length: 13 residues. Germline loops: CDR1 SGHAT, CDR2 FQNNGV. The CDR3 protein is CASRRLASYEQYF. The CDR3 nucleotides read TGTGCCAGCAGGAGACTAGCCTCCTACGAGCAGTACTTC.

The gene calls are TRBV5-5 and TRBJ2-7; no clear D gene. This CDR3 is built from 16 residues. Germline V CDR1 and CDR2: SGHKS, YYEKEE (reference sequence). V gave up 0 bases and J gave up 2 bases, with 15 bases separating them. For the CDR3, the DNA is TGTGCCAGCAGCTTGGATACATGGCGGTACCCCTACGAGCAGTACTTC. Its protein is CASSLDTWRYPYEQYF.

The DNA for the CDR3 is TGTGCCAGCAGTCCGAAGACCGGGGACAGGTCTAACTATGGCTACACCTTC. As protein: CASSPKTGDRSNYGYTF. The chain couples TRBV9 to TRBJ1-2, with TRBD1 identical over 8 bases. V lost 5 bases and J lost 0; bases outside the gene matches: 12. The V gene's germline CDR1 is SGDLS and CDR2 YYNGEE. The CDR3 has 17 amino acids.

The genes are TRBV27 and TRBJ2-7; TRBD2 is a possible D gene (7 bases). V was clipped by 3 bases and J by 2 bases, with 17 bases between them. The germline V gene has CDR1 MNHEY and CDR2 SMNVEV (reference sequence). The CDR3 length is 16 residues. The CDR3 reads CASSFLRGGQPYEQYF. CDR3 nucleotides: TGTGCCAGCAGTTTTCTCCGCGGGGGCCAACCCTACGAGCAGTACTTC.